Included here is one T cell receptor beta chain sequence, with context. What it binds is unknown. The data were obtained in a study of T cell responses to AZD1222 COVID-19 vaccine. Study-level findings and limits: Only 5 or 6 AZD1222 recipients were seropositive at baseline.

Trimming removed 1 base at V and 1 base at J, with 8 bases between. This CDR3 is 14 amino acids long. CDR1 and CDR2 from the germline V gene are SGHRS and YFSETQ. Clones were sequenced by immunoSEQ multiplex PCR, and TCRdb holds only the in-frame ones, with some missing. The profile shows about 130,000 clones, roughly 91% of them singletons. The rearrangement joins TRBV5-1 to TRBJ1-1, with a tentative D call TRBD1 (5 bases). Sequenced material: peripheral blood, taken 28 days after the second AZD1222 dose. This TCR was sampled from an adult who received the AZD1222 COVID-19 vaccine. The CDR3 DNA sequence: TGCGCCAGCAGCTTGAGGGACCCGAACACTGAAGCTTTCTTT. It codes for CASSLRDPNTEAFF.